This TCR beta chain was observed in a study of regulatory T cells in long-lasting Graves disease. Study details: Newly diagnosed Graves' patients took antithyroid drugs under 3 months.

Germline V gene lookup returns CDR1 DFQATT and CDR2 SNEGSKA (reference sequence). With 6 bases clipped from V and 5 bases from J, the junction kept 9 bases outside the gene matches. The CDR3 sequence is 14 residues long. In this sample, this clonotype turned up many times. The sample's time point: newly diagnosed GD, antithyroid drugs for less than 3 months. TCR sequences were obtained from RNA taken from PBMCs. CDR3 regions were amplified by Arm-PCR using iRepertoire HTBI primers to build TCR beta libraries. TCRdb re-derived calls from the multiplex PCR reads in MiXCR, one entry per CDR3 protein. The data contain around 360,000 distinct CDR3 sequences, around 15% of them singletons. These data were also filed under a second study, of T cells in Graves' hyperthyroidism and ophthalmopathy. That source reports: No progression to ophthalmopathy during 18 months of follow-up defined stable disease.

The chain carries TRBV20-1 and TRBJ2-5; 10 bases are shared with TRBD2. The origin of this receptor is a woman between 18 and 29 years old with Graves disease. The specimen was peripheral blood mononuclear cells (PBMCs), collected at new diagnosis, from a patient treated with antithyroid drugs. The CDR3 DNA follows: TGCAGTGCCCTCCTTCTAGCGGGAGTGGAGACCCAGTACTTC. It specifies CSALLLAGVETQYF.